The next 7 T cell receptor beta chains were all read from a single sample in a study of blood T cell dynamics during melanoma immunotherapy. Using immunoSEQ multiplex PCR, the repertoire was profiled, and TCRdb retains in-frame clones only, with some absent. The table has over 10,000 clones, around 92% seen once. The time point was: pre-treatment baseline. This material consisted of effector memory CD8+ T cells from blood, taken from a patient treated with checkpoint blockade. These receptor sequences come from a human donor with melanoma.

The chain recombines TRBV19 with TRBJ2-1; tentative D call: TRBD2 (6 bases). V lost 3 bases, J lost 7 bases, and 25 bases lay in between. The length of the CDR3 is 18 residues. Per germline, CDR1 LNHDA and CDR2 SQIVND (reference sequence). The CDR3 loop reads CASSIHVSGTGLTNEQFF. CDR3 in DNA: TGTGCCAGTAGTATCCATGTCTCCGGGACTGGACTGACAAATGAGCAGTTCTTC.

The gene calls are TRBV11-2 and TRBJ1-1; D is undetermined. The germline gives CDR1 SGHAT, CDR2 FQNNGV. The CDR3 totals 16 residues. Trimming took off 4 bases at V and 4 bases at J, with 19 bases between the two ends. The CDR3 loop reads CASSSQQFEAPTEAFF. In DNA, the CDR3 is TGTGCCAGCAGCTCGCAACAGTTCGAAGCTCCCACTGAAGCTTTCTTT.

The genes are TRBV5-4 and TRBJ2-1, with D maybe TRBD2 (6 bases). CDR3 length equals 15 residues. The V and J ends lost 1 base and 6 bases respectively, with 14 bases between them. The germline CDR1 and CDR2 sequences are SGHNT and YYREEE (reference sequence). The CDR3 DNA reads TGTGCCAGCAGCTTGTTAGGCGCTAGCGTCAATGAGCAGTTCTTC. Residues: CASSLLGASVNEQFF.

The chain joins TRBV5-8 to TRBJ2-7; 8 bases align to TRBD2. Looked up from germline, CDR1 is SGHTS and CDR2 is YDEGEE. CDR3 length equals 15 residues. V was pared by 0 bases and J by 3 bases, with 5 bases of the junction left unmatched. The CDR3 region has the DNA TGTGCCAGCAGCTTGGCCGCTCTAGCGGGCTACGAGCAGTACTTC. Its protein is CASSLAALAGYEQYF. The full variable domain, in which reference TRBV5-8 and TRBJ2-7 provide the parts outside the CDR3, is EAGVTQSPTHLIKTRGQQATLRCSPISGHTSVYWYQQALGLGLQFLLWYDEGEERNRGNFPPRFSGRQFPNYSSELNVNALELEDSALYLCASSLAALAGYEQYFGPGTRLTVT.

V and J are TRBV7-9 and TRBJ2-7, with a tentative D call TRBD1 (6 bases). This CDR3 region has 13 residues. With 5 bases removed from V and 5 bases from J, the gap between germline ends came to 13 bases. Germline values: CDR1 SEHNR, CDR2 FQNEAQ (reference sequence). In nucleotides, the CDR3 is TGTGCCAGCAGCCCCCGGGACATCCACGAGCAGTACTTC. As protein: CASSPRDIHEQYF. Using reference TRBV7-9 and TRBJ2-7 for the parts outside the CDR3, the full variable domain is DTGVSQNPRHKITKRGQNVTFRCDPISEHNRLYWYRQTLGQGPEFLTYFQNEAQLEKSRLLSDRFSAERPKGSFSTLEIQRTEQGDSAMYLCASSPRDIHEQYFGPGTRLTVT.

CDR3 bases: TGTGCCAGCAGCGTATCGGCTAGCGGCTCCTACGAGCAGTACTTC. Its protein product is CASSVSASGSYEQYF. The V call is TRBV9, the J call TRBJ2-7; TRBD2 aligns across 7 bases. J lost 0 bases, V lost 1 base, and 4 bases had no gene match. Germline V gene sequence: CDR1 SGDLS, CDR2 YYNGEE. The CDR3 has 15 residues.

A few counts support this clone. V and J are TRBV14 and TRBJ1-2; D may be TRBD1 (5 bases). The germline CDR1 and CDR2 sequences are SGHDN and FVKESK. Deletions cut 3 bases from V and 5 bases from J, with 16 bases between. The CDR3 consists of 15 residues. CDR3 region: CASSHEPGLPYGYTF. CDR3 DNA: TGTGCCAGCAGCCACGAACCGGGACTGCCATATGGCTACACCTTC.